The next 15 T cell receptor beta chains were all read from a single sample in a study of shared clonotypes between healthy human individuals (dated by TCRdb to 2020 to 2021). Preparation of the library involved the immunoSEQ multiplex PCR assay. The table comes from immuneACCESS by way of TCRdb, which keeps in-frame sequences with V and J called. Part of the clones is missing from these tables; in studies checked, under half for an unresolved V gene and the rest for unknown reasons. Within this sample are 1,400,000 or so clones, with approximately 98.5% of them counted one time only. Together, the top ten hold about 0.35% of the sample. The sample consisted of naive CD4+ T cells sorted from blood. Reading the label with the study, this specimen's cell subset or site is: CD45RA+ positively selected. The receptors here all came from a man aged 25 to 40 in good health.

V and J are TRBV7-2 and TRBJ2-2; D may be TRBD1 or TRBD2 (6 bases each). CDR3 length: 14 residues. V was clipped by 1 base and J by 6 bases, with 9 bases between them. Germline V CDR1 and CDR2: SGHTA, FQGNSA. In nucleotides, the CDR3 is TGTGCCAGCAGCTTAGGCCGGGGGCCCGGGGAGCTGTTTTTT. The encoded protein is CASSLGRGPGELFF.

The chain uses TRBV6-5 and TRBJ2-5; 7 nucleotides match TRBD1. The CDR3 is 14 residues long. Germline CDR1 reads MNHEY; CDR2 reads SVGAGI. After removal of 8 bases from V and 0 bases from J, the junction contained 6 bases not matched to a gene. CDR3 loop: CASWTQGYQETQYF. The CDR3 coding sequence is TGTGCCAGCTGGACACAGGGGTACCAAGAGACCCAGTACTTC.

The CDR3 here is CASSSRPSGNTIYF. For the CDR3, the DNA is TGTGCCAGCAGCTCGAGACCCTCTGGAAACACCATATATTTT. The chain has TRBV7-6 and TRBJ1-3, with no clear D. Looked up from germline, CDR1 is SGHVS and CDR2 is FNYEAQ. CDR3 length: 14 residues. V shed 4 bases and J shed 0 bases, with 7 bases lying between them. Variable domain in full (rest from reference TRBV7-6 and TRBJ1-3): GAGVSQSPRYKVTKRGQDVALRCDPISGHVSLYWYRQALGQGPEFLTYFNYEAQQDKSGLPNDRFSAERPEGSISTLTIQRTEQRDSAMYRCASSSRPSGNTIYFGEGSWLTVV.

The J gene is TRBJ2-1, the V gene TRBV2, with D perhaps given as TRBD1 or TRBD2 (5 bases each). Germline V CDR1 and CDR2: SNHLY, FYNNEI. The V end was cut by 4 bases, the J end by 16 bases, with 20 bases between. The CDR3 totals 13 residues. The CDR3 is CASSVTETGRNFF. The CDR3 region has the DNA TGTGCCAGCAGTGTTACGGAGACGGGACGGAACTTCTTC.

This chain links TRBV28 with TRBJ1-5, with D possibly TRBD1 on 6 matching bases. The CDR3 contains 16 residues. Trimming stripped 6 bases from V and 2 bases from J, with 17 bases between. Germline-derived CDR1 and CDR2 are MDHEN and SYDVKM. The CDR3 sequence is CASSYEQGLGNQPQHF. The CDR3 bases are TGTGCCAGCAGCTACGAACAGGGATTGGGCAATCAGCCCCAGCATTTT.

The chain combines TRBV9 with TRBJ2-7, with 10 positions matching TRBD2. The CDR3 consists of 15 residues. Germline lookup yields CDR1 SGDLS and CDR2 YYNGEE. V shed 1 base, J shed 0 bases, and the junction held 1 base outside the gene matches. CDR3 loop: CASSVTSGNSYEQYF. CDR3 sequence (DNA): TGTGCCAGCAGCGTAACTAGCGGGAACTCCTACGAGCAGTACTTC.

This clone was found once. The DNA for the CDR3 is TGTGCCAGCAGCCTACAGGGGCCGAACACTGAAGCTTTCTTT. It yields the protein CASSLQGPNTEAFF. The V gene is TRBV11-3, the J gene TRBJ1-1; the match to TRBD1 covers 7 bases. The V segment lost 5 bases and the J segment 1 base; nucleotides outside the gene matches: 4. Per germline, CDR1 SGHNT and CDR2 YENEEA. The CDR3 is 14 residues long.

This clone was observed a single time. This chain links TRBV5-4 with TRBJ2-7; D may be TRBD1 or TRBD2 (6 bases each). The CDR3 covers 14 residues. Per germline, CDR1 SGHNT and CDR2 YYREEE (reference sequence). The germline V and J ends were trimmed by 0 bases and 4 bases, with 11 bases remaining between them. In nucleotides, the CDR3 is TGTGCCAGCAGCTTGGGGGGGGCGGTGTACGAGCAGTACTTC. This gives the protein CASSLGGAVYEQYF.

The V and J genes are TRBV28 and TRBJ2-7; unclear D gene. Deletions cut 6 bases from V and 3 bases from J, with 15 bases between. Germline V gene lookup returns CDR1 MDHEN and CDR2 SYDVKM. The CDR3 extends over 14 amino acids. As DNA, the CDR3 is TGTGCCAGCAGCCTCCACCTTGTAGGCTACGAGCAGTACTTC. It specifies CASSLHLVGYEQYF.

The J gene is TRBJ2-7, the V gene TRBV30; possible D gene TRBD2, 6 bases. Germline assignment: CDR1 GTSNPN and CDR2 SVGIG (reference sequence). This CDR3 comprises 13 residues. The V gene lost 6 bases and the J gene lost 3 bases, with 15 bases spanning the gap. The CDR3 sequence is CACNSGNRYEQYF. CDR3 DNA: TGTGCCTGTAATAGCGGAAATCGCTACGAGCAGTACTTC.

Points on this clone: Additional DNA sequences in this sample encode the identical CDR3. The CDR3 DNA sequence: TGTGCCAGCAGCGTAGGGGGGCTCCCCTACGAGCAGTACTTC. Translating it yields CASSVGGLPYEQYF. V usage is TRBV9 and J usage is TRBJ2-7; D perhaps matches TRBD1 (6 bases). V was shortened by 0 bases and J by 2 bases, with 9 bases between the two germline ends. CDR3 length: 14 amino acids. Germline CDR1 SGDLS, CDR2 YYNGEE.

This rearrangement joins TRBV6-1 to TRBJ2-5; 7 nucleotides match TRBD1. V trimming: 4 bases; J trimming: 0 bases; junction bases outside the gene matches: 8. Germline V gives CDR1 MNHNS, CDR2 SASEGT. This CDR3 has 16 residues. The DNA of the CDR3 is TGTGCCAGCAGTGTTAGACTACAGGGGTACCAAGAGACCCAGTACTTC. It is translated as CASSVRLQGYQETQYF.

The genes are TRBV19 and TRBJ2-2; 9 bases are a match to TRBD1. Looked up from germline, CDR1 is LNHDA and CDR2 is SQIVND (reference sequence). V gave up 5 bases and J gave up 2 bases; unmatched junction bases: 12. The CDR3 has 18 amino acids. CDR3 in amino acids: CASSGIIRDRVNTGELFF. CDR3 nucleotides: TGTGCCAGTAGTGGCATTATACGGGACAGGGTAAACACCGGGGAGCTGTTTTTT.

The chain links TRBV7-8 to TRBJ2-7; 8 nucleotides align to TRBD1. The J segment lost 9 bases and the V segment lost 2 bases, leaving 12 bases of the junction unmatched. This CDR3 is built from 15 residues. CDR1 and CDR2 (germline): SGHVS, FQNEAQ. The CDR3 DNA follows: TGTGCCAGCAGCTTAAGTGGAGGACAGGGTTTCATGCAGTACTTC. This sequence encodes CASSLSGGQGFMQYF.

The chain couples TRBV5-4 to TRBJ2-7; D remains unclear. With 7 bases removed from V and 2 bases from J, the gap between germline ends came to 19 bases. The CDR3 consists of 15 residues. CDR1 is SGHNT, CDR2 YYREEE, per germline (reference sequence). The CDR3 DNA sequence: TGTGCCAGCGGTCCCGGATCCTATGGAACCTACGAGCAGTACTTC. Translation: CASGPGSYGTYEQYF.